This T cell receptor beta chain was identified during a study of blood T cell repertoires in COVID-19. Sequenced by immunoSEQ multiplex PCR; TCRdb stores in-frame clones only, minus some. The data contain 250,000 to 350,000 clones, 89% of them singletons. Sequenced sample: peripheral blood. This TCR came from a woman aged 40 to 55 who had recovered from COVID-19.

For the CDR3, the DNA is TGTGCCAGCAGCAAAGCGCTTAGGACTCAGAACACCGGGGAGCTGTTTTTT. Protein product: CASSKALRTQNTGELFF. The J gene is TRBJ2-2, the V gene TRBV21-1; the table calls TRBD2, which could not be checked here. TRBV21-1 is noted as a pseudogene. The CDR3 is 17 amino acids.